This T cell receptor (beta chain) was identified in a study of human T cells and chemical hapten exposure. Study context: Sensitization employed 2% DPC on roughly 2 cm by roughly 2 cm of upper inner arm skin.

TCRdb passed the RACE reads through MiXCR, listing each CDR3 protein once. The table lists 55,000 to 75,000 distinct CDR3 sequences, around 6.6% of them singletons. This clonotype was seen ten or more times. Its antigen is not identified. General study points: With DPC sensitization, TCRs exceeding 1 in 1000 frequency showed no change.

CDR1 is DFQATT and CDR2 is SNEGSKA in the germline V gene (reference sequence). The CDR3 totals 14 residues. V was clipped by 4 bases and J by 4 bases; unmatched bases: 5. The sample's time point: pre-sensitization, week 0. Treatment: therapeutic diphenylcyclopropenone sensitization with weekly scalp DPC. Each donor was an alopecia patient between 18 and 70 years of age who qualified for DPC. The chain employs TRBV20-1 and TRBJ2-1, with TRBD2 identical over 9 bases. Sequences were derived from whole blood, sampled in connection with sensitization to the hapten diphenylcyclopropenone (DPC). This TCR was sampled from a woman under 40 with alopecia areata. Some clones in this sample may be carry-over from other donors' samples. CDR3: CSAKNSGGYNEQFF. Written as DNA, the CDR3 is TGCAGTGCTAAAAACAGCGGGGGGTACAATGAGCAGTTCTTC.